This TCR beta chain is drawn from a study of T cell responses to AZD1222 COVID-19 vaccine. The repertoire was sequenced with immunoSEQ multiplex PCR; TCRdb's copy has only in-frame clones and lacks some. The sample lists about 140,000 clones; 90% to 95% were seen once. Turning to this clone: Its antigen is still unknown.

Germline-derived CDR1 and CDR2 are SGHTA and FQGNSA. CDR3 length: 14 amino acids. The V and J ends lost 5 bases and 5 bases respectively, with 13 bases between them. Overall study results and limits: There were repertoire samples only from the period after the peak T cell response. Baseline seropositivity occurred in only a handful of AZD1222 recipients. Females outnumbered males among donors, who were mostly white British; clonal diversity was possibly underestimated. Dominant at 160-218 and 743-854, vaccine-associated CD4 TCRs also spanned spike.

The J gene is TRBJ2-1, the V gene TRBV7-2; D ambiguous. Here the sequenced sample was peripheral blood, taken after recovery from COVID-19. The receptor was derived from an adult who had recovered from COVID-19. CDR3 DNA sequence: TGTGCCAGCAGCCCCTCCCCGGCTGACAATGAGCAGTTCTTC. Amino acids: CASSPSPADNEQFF.